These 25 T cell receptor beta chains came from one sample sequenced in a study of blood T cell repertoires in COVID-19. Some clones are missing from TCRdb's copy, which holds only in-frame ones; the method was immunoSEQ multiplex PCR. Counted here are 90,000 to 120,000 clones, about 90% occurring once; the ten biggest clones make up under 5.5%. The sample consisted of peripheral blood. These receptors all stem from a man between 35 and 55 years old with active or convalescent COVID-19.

The CDR3 bases are TGTGCCACCAGCAGAGCGGTCCAGGGGAATGAAAAACTGTTTTTT. This sequence encodes CATSRAVQGNEKLFF. V and J are TRBV15 and TRBJ1-4, with TRBD1 as a possible D gene (6 bases). Germline V gives CDR1 LNHNV, CDR2 YYDKDF (reference sequence). The CDR3 covers 15 residues. Between the trimmed V and J ends, which lost 1 base and 5 bases, there was a span of 11 bases. Together with reference TRBV15 and TRBJ1-4, the CDR3 gives the full variable domain: DAMVIQNPRYQVTQFGKPVTLSCSQTLNHNVMYWYQQKSSQAPKLLFHYYDKDFNNEADTPDNFQSRRPNTSFCFLDIRSPGLGDTAMYLCATSRAVQGNEKLFFGSGTQLSVL.

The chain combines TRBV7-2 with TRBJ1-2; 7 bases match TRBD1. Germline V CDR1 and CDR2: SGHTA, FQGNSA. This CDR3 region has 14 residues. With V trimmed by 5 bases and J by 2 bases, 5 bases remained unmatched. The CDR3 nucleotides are TGTGCCAGCAGCCCCTCGACAGGGAACTATGGCTACACCTTC. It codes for CASSPSTGNYGYTF.

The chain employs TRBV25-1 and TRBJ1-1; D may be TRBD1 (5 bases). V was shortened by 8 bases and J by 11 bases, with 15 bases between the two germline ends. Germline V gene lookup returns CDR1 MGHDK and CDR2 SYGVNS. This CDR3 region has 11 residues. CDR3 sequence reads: CASVHFGGAFF. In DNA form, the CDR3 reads TGTGCCAGCGTACATTTCGGGGGGGCTTTCTTT.

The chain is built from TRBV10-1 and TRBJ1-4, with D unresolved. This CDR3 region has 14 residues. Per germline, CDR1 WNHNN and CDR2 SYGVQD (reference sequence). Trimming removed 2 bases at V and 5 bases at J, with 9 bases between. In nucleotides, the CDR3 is TGCGCCAGCAGTGAGGCGGGCCCCAATGAAAAACTGTTTTTT. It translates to CASSEAGPNEKLFF.

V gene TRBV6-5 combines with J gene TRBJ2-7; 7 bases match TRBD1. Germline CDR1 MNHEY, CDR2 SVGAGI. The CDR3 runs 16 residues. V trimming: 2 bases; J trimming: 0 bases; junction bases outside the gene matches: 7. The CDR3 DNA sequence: TGTGCCAGCAGTTACGCCTATACAGGGGCCTCCTACGAGCAGTACTTC. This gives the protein CASSYAYTGASYEQYF.

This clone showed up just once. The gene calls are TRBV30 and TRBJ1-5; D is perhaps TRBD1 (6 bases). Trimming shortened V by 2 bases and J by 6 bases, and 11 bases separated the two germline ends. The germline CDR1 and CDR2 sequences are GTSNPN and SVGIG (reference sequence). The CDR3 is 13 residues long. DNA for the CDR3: TGTGCCTGGAGTCACAGGGATAGTCAGCCCCAGCATTTT. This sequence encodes CAWSHRDSQPQHF.

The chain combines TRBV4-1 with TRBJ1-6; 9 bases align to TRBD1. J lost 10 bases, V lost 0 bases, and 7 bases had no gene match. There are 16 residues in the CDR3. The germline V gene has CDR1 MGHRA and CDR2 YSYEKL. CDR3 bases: TGCGCCAGCAGCCAAGATGGGGGACAGGGAAGATCACCCCTCCACTTT. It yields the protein CASSQDGGQGRSPLHF.

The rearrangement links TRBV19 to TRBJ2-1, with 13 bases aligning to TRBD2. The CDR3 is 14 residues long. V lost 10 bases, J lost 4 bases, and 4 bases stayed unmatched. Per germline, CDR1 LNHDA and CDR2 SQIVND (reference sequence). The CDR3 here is CATRTSGSYNEQFF. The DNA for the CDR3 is TGTGCCACCAGGACTAGCGGGAGTTACAATGAGCAGTTCTTC.

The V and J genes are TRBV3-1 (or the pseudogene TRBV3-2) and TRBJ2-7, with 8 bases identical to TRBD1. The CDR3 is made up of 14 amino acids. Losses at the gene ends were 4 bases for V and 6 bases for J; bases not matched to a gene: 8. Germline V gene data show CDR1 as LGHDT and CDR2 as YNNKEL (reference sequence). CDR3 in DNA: TGTGCCAGCAGCCCGCGGACAGGGAATCCCGAGCAGTACTTC. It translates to CASSPRTGNPEQYF.

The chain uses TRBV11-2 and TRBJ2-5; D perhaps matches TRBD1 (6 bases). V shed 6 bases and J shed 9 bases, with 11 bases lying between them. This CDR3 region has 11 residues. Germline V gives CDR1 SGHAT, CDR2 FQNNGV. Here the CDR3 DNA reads TGTGCCAGCAGAGGAACAGGGCCCCAGTACTTC. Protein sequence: CASRGTGPQYF.

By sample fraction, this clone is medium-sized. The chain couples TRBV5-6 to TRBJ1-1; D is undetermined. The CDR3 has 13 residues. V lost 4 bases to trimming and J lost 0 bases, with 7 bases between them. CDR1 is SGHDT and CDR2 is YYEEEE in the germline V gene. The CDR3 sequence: CASSPGMNTEAFF. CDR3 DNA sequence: TGTGCCAGCAGCCCCGGTATGAACACTGAAGCTTTCTTT.

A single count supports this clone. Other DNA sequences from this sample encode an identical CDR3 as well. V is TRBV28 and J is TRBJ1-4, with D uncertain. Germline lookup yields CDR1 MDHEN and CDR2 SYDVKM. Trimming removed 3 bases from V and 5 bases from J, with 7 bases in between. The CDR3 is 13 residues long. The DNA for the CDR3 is TGTGCCAGCAGTTTGGAGCCCAATGAAAAACTGTTTTTT. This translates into CASSLEPNEKLFF.

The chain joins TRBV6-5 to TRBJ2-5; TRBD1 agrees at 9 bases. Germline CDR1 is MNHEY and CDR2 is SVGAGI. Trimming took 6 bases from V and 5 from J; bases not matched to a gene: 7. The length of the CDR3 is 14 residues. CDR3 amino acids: CASSGAGTGETQYF. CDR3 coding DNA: TGTGCCAGCAGCGGTGCCGGGACAGGGGAGACCCAGTACTTC.

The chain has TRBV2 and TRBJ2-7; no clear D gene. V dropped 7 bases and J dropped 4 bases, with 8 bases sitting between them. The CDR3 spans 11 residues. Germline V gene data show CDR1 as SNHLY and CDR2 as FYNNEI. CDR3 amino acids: CASTYTYEQYF. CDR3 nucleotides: TGTGCCAGCACCTATACTTACGAGCAGTACTTC.

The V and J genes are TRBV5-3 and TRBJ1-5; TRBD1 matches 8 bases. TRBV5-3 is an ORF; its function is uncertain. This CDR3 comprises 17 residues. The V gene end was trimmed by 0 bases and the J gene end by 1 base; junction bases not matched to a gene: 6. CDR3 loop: CARSLADRGLSNQPQHF. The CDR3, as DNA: TGTGCCAGAAGCTTGGCTGACAGGGGATTGAGCAATCAGCCCCAGCATTTT.

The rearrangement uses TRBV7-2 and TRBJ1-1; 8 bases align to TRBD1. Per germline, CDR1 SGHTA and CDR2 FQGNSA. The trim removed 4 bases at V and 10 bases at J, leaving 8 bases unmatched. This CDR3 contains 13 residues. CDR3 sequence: CASSSGQGGAAFF. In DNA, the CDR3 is TGTGCCAGCAGCTCCGGACAGGGAGGTGCAGCTTTCTTT.

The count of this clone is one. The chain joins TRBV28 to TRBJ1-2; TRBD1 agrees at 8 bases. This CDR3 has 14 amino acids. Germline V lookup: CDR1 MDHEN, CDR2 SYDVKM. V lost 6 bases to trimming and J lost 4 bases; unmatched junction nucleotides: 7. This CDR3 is CASSPTGEGYGYTF. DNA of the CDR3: TGTGCCAGCAGCCCGACAGGGGAGGGCTATGGCTACACCTTC.

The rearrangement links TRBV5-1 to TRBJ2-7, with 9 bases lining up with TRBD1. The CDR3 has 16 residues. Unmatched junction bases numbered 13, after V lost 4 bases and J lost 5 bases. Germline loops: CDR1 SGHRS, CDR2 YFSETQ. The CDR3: CASSPALGQGTHEQYF. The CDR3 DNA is TGCGCCAGCAGCCCAGCATTAGGACAGGGGACCCACGAGCAGTACTTC.

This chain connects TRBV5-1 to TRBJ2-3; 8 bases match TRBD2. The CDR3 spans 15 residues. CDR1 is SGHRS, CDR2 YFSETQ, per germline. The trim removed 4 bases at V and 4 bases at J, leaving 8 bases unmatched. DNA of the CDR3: TGCGCCAGCAGCCGTCTTAGGCGGGAGGCAGATACGCAGTATTTT. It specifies CASSRLRREADTQYF. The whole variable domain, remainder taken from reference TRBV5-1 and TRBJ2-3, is KAGVTQTPRYLIKTRGQQVTLSCSPISGHRSVSWYQQTPGQGLQFLFEYFSETQRNKGNFPGRFSGRQFSNSRSEMNVSTLELGDSALYLCASSRLRREADTQYFGPGTRLTVL.

The CDR3 is CASSEGTSRETQYF. As DNA, the CDR3 is TGTGCCAGCAGTGAAGGGACTAGCCGAGAGACCCAGTACTTC. The chain uses TRBV6-1 and TRBJ2-5; 8 bases line up with TRBD2. In germline, CDR1 is MNHNS, CDR2 SASEGT. The V segment lost 1 base and the J segment 4 bases; nucleotides outside the gene matches: 2. This CDR3 region has 14 residues.

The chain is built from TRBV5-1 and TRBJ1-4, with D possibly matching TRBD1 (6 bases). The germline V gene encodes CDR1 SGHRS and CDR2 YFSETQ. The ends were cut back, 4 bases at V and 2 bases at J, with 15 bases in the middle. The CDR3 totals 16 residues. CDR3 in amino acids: CASSNTGLETNEKLFF. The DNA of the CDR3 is TGCGCCAGCAGCAACACAGGGTTGGAGACTAATGAAAAACTGTTTTTT.

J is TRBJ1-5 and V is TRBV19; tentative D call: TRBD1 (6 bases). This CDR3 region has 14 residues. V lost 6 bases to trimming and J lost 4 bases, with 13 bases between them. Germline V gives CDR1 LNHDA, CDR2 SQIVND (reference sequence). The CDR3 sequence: CASREQGFNQPQHF. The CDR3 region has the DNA TGTGCCAGTAGGGAACAGGGTTTTAATCAGCCCCAGCATTTT.

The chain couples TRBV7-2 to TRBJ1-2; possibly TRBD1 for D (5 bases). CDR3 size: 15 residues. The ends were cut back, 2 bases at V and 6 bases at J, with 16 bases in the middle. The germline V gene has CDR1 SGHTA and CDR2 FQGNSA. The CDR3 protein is CASSLTWGVSHGYTF. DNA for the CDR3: TGTGCCAGCAGCTTAACTTGGGGCGTTAGCCATGGCTACACCTTC. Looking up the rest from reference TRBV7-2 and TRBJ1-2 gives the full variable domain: GAGVSQSPSNKVTEKGKDVELRCDPISGHTALYWYRQSLGQGLEFLIYFQGNSAPDKSGLPSDRFSAERTGGSVSTLTIQRTQQEDSAVYLCASSLTWGVSHGYTFGSGTRLTVV.

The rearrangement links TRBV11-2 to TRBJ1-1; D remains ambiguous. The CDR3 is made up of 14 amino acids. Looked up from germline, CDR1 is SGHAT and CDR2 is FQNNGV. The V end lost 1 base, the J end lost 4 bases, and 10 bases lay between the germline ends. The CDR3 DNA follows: TGTGCCAGCAGCTTAGTTGAGGGCCTCACTGAAGCTTTCTTT. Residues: CASSLVEGLTEAFF.

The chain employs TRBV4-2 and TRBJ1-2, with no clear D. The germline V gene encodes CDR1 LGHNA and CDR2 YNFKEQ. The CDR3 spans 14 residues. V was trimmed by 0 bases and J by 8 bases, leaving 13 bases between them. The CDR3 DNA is TGTGCCAGCAGCCAAGAACGGTCCATTGTGGGCTACACCTTC. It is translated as CASSQERSIVGYTF.